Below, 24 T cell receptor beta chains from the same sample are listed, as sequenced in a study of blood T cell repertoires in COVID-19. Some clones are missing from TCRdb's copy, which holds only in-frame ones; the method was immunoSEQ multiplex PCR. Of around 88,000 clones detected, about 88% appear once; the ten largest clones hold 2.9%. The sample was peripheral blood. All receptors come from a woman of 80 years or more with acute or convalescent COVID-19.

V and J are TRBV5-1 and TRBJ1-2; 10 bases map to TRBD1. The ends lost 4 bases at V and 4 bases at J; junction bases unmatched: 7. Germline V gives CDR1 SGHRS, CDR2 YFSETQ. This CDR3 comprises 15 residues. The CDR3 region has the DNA TGCGCCAGCAGCACGGGACAGGGGAAGGGCTATGGCTACACCTTC. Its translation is CASSTGQGKGYGYTF. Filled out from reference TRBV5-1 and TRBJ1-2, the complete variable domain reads KAGVTQTPRYLIKTRGQQVTLSCSPISGHRSVSWYQQTPGQGLQFLFEYFSETQRNKGNFPGRFSGRQFSNSRSEMNVSTLELGDSALYLCASSTGQGKGYGYTFGSGTRLTVV.

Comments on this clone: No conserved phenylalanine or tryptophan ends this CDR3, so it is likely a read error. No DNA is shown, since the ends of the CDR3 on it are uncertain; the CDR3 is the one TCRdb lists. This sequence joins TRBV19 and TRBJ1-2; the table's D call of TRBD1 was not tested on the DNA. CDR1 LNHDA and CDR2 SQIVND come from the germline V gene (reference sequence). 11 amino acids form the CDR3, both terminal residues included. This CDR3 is CASSFRRTVQY.

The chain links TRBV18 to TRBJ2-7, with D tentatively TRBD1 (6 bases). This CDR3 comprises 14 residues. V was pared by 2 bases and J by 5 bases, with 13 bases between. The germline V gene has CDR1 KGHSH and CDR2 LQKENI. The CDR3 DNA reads TGTGCCAGCTCACCAAATTGGGCAGGGGACGAGCAGTACTTC. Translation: CASSPNWAGDEQYF. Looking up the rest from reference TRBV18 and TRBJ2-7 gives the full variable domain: NAGVMQNPRHLVRRRGQEARLRCSPMKGHSHVYWYRQLPEEGLKFMVYLQKENIIDESGMPKERFSAEFPKEGPSILRIQQVVRGDSAAYFCASSPNWAGDEQYFGPGTRLTVT.

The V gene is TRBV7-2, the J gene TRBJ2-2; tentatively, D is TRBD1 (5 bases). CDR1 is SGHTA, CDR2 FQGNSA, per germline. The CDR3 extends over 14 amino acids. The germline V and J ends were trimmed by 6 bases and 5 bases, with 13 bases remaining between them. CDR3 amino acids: CASSLYRKTGELFF. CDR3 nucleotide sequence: TGTGCCAGCAGTCTTTACAGGAAGACCGGGGAGCTGTTTTTT.

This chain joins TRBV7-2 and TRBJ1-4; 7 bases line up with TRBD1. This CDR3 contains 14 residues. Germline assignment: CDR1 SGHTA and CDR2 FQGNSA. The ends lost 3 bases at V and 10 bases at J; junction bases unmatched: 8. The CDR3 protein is CASSFDRAVGKLFF. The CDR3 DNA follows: TGTGCCAGCAGCTTCGACAGGGCGGTCGGAAAACTGTTTTTT.

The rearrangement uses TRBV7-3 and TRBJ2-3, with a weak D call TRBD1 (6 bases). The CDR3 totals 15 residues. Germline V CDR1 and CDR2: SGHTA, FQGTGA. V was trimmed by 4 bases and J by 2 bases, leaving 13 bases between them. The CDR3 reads CASSSLQGPTDTQYF. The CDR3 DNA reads TGTGCCAGCAGCTCGCTACAGGGACCCACAGATACGCAGTATTTT.

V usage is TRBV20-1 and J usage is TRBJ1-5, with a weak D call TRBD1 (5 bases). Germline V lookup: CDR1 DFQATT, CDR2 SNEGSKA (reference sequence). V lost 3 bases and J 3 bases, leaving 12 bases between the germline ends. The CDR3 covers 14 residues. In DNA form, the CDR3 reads TGCAGTGCTAGTGTAGGACAAAACAATCAGCCCCAGCATTTT. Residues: CSASVGQNNQPQHF.

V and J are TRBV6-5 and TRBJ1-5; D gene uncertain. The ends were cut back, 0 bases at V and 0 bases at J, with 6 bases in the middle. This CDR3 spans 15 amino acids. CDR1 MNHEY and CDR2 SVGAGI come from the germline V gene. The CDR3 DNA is TGTGCCAGCAGTTACTCGGCCCTTAGCAATCAGCCCCAGCATTTT. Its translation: CASSYSALSNQPQHF.

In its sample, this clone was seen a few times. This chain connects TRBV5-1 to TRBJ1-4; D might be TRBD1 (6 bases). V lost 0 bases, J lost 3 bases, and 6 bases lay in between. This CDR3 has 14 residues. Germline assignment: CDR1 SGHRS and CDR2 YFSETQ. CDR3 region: CASSLGTANEKLFF. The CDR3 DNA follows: TGCGCCAGCAGCTTGGGGACAGCTAATGAAAAACTGTTTTTT.

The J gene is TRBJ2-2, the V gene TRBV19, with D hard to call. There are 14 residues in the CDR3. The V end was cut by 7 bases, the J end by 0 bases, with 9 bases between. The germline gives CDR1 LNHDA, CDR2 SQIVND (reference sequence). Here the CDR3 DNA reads TGTGCCAGTAAGGTACAGCCGAACACCGGGGAGCTGTTTTTT. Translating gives CASKVQPNTGELFF.

CDR3 residues: CASSESGVTLAKNIQYF. In DNA form, the CDR3 reads TGTGCCAGCAGTGAATCGGGGGTCACACTAGCCAAAAACATTCAGTACTTC. This sequence joins TRBV2 and TRBJ2-4; a weak D match, TRBD2 (6 bases). CDR1 is SNHLY and CDR2 is FYNNEI in the germline V gene. The CDR3 is 17 residues long. V shed 2 bases and J shed 0 bases, with 14 bases lying between them.

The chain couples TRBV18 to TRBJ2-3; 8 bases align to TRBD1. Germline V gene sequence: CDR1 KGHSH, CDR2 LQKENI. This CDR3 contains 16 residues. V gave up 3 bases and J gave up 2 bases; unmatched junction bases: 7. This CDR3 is CASSPGAGGITDTQYF. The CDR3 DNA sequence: TGTGCCAGCTCACCGGGAGCAGGGGGCATCACAGATACGCAGTATTTT. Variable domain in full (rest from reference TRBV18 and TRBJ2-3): NAGVMQNPRHLVRRRGQEARLRCSPMKGHSHVYWYRQLPEEGLKFMVYLQKENIIDESGMPKERFSAEFPKEGPSILRIQQVVRGDSAAYFCASSPGAGGITDTQYFGPGTRLTVL.

The CDR3 bases are TGTGCCAGCAGCCCTACGATCCAGGGTGGTGAGCAGTTCTTC. Translated, it gives CASSPTIQGGEQFF. The chain links TRBV6-4 to TRBJ2-1; D may be TRBD1 (5 bases). V dropped 6 bases and J dropped 9 bases, with 18 bases sitting between them. Germline V gene data show CDR1 as MRHNA and CDR2 as SNTAGT. The CDR3 spans 14 residues.

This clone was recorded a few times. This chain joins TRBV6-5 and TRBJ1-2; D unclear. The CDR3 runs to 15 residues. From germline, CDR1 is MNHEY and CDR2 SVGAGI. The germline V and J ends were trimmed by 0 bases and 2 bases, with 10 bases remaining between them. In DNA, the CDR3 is TGTGCCAGCAGTTACTCGCTTCTGGGCAACTATGGCTACACCTTC. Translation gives CASSYSLLGNYGYTF.

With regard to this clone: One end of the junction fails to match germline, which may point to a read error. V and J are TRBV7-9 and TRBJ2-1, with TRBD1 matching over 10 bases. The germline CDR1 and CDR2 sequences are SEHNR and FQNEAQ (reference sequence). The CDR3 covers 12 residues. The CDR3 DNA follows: TGTGCCAGCAGCCCCGCCGGGACAGGGGAGGTCTTC. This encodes CASSPAGTGEVF. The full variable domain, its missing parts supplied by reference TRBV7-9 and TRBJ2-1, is DTGVSQNPRHKITKRGQNVTFRCDPISEHNRLYWYRQTLGQGPEFLTYFQNEAQLEKSRLLSDRFSAERPKGSFSTLEIQRTEQGDSAMYLCASSPAGTGEVFGPGTRLTVL.

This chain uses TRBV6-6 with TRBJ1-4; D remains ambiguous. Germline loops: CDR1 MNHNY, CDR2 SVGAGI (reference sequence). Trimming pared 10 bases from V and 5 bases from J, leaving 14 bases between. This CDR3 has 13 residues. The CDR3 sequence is CATLSPLNEKLFF. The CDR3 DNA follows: TGTGCCACCCTATCGCCCTTAAATGAAAAACTGTTTTTT.

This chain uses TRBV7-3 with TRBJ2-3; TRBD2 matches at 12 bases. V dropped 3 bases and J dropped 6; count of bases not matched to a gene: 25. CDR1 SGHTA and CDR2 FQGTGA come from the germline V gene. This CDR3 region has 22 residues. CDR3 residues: CASSFSPIPTSGGLLSPDTQYF. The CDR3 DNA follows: TGTGCCAGCAGCTTCAGCCCGATCCCGACTAGCGGGGGCCTCCTGTCCCCCGATACGCAGTATTTT.

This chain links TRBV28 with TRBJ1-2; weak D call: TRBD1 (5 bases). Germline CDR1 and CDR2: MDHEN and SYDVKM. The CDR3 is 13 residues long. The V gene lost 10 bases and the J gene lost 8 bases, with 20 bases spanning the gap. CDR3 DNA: TGTGCCACACTCCTCCCCGGGACTCGAGGCTACACCTTC. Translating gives CATLLPGTRGYTF.

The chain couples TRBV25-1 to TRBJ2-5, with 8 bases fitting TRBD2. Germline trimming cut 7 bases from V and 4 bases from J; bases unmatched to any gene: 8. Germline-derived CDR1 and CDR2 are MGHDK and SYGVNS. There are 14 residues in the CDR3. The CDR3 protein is CASKALAVIETQYF. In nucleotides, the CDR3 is TGTGCCAGCAAGGCACTAGCGGTAATAGAGACCCAGTACTTC.

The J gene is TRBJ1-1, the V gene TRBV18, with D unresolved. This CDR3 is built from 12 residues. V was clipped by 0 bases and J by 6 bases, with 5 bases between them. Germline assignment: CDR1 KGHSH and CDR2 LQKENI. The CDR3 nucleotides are TGTGCCAGCTCACCACCCGGGGCTGAAGCTTTCTTT. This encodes CASSPPGAEAFF.

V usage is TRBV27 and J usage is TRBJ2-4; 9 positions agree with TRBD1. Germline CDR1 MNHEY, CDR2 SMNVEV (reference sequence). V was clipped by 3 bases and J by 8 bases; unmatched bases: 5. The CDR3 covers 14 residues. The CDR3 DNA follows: TGTGCCAGCAGTTTCACAGGGGGCTGGGACATTCAGTACTTC. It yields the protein CASSFTGGWDIQYF.

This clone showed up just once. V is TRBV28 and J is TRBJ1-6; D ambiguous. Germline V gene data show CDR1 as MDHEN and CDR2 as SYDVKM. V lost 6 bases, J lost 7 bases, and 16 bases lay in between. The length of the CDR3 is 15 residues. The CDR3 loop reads CASSELWASNSPLHF. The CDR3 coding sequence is TGTGCCAGCAGCGAGCTCTGGGCAAGCAATTCACCCCTCCACTTT.

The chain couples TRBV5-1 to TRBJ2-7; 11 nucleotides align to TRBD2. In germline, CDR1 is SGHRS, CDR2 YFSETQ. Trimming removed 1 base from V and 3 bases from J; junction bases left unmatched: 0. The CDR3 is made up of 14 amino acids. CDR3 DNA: TGCGCCAGCAGCTTGCTAGCGGGGGGCTACGAGCAGTACTTC. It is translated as CASSLLAGGYEQYF.

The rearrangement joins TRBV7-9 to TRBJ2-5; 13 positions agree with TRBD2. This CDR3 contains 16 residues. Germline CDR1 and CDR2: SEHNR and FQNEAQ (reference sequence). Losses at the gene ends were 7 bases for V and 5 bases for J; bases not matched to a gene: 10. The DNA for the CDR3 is TGTGCCAGCATTCGAACTAGCGGGAGGGCCTTGGAGACCCAGTACTTC. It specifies CASIRTSGRALETQYF.